One and the same sample provided the 4 T cell receptor beta chains below, sequenced in a study of blood T cells in healthy people across ages (dated by TCRdb to between 2015 and 2017). Libraries were prepared through 5' RACE. The instrument given in TCRdb is Illumina HiSeq 2500. A second PCR of 7 to 11 cycles was run with a J-beta primer mix and a sample-barcoded 5' primer. TCRdb reworked the public reads: Q25 trimming with fastp, MiXCR clone assembly, productive beta chains retained. One record per CDR3 amino acid sequence lists the most common genes and DNA. The sample table lists about 1.7 million distinct CDR3 sequences, 28% of them with a count of one. Less than 9.5% of the sample is taken by the ten largest. Material for sequencing was blood. The receptors stem from a woman under 40 in good health.

The chain is built from TRBV20-1 and TRBJ1-2; no reliable D call. CDR1 and CDR2 (germline): DFQATT, SNEGSKA (reference sequence). This CDR3 contains 13 residues. With 6 bases removed from V and 8 bases from J, the gap between germline ends came to 19 bases. The CDR3 DNA reads TGCAGTGCCGCTGTATACCAGGTCGAGGGCTACACCTTC. Its protein product is CSAAVYQVEGYTF.

The V and J genes are TRBV6-2 or TRBV6-3 and TRBJ2-7; TRBD2 matches at 7 bases. The germline V gene encodes CDR1 MNHEY and CDR2 SVGEGT. V was clipped by 5 bases and J by 7 bases; unmatched bases: 17. The CDR3 has 16 residues. In nucleotides, the CDR3 is TGTGCCAGCAGTAAGACCGGGACCAGCCGGGGAGGGGAGCAGTACTTC. Its translation is CASSKTGTSRGGEQYF.

There are a few counts of this clonotype. The rearrangement links TRBV6-5 to TRBJ1-5; 9 bases are a match to TRBD1. Germline trimming cut 5 bases from V and 7 bases from J; bases unmatched to any gene: 6. The CDR3 covers 14 residues. Germline CDR1 is MNHEY and CDR2 is SVGAGI. CDR3 nucleotide sequence: TGTGCCAGCAGTCCATGGACAGGGGACCAGCCCCAGCATTTT. Translated: CASSPWTGDQPQHF.

The chain has TRBV7-9 and TRBJ2-1, with D tentatively TRBD2 (6 bases). This CDR3 has 14 amino acids. From germline, CDR1 is SEHNR and CDR2 FQNEAQ (reference sequence). The V end lost 3 bases, the J end lost 10 bases, and 16 bases lay between the germline ends. The CDR3 reads CASSFGTGSTEQFF. CDR3 coding DNA: TGTGCCAGCAGCTTTGGGACTGGCAGCACCGAGCAGTTCTTC.